The clone carrying this TCR beta chain showed up just once. Its antigen is still unknown. This record comes from a study of identical twins. Healthy Caucasians provided all donations. Overall study findings and caveats: For cord blood, abundant beta clonotypes had fewer insertions, unlike memory repertoires, which showed none.

Template switching supplied a universal primer site; unique molecular identifiers were carried on the cDNA. Each CDR3 protein gets one entry after TCRdb re-called the 5' RACE reads with MiXCR. The sample holds under 900,000 distinct CDR3 sequences, roughly 12% seen once. The same data also went into a second study, on yellow fever vaccine responses in identical twins.

Sequencing was carried out using PBMCs. The sequence came from a woman younger than 35 in good health.

Here the CDR3 reads CSARGGTWMNTEAFF. The CDR3 nucleotides read TGCAGTGCTAGAGGGGGGACATGGATGAACACTGAAGCTTTCTTT. The chain combines TRBV20-1 with TRBJ1-1; the D gene is possibly TRBD1 (6 bases). The CDR3 runs to 15 residues. V shed 1 base and J shed 0 bases, with 12 bases lying between them. Germline V gene data show CDR1 as DFQATT and CDR2 as SNEGSKA (reference sequence).